This T cell receptor (beta chain) is from a study of blood T cell repertoires in COVID-19. Study-level information: T cells, B-cell-depleted T cells, or PBMCs provided the cDNA or gDNA that served as material.

Shortly before study entry, within 2 weeks, exposed participants had met a COVID-19 case. The assay was immunoSEQ multiplex PCR, and TCRdb's table has in-frame clones only and misses some. The sample lists 200,000 to 250,000 clones; around four fifths were seen once. This receptor was obtained from a woman aged 45-60 years who had been exposed to COVID-19. The sequenced sample was PBMCs or T cells enriched from blood (not recorded which).

CDR3 in amino acids: CASSPRQGHGYTF. The CDR3 DNA follows: TGTGCCAGCAGCCCGCGACAGGGCCATGGCTACACCTTC. V is TRBV6-5 and J is TRBJ1-2; TRBD1 aligns across 7 bases. Germline CDR1 reads MNHEY; CDR2 reads SVGAGI. The CDR3 is 13 amino acids. V trimming: 6 bases; J trimming: 6 bases; junction bases outside the gene matches: 7.